One sample yielded the 5 T cell receptor beta chains listed below, sequenced in a study of tumor and adjacent non-tumor tissue in lung cancer. RNA was extracted from bulk tissue without any cell sorting. The normal lung tissue was taken more than 3 cm from the tumor edge. A modified ARM-PCR protocol with three rounds of nested PCR amplified TCRbeta. TCRdb processed the multiplex PCR reads anew with MiXCR; each CDR3 protein has one entry. The sample lists about 48,000 distinct CDR3 sequences, more than 55% occurring once. Input material: distant non-tumor lung tissue. The receptors stem from a woman in her 70s with non-small cell lung cancer.

Concerning this clonotype itself: An end of the junction does not agree with germline; a read error may underlie this. The chain couples TRBV28 to TRBJ2-3; TRBD2 agrees at 12 bases. This CDR3 comprises 18 residues. CDR1 MDHEN and CDR2 SYDVKM come from the germline V gene. The CDR3 spells CASRLLAGGGWSTGTQYF. The CDR3 DNA reads as TGTGCCAGCAGGCTACTAGCGGGAGGAGGGTGGAGCACAGGTACGCAATATTTT.

This clonotype came up a few times. The chain recombines TRBV10-3 with TRBJ1-5; a possible D gene is TRBD1 (5 bases). The CDR3 contains 14 residues. Germline CDR1 ENHRY, CDR2 SYGVKD. V was pared by 4 bases and J by 3 bases, with 10 bases between. CDR3 nucleotides: TGTGCCATCAGTGGGACAACCCTCAATCAGCCCCAGCATTTT. Encoded protein: CAISGTTLNQPQHF.

This rearrangement joins TRBV29-1 to TRBJ1-1; D is ambiguous. Germline lookup yields CDR1 SQVTM and CDR2 ANQGSEA. Trimming stripped 6 bases from V and 11 bases from J, with 22 bases between. The CDR3 has 13 amino acids. DNA for the CDR3: TGCAGCGTGGCGCGGGGAAAAGACATTGAGGCTTTCTTT. Translating gives CSVARGKDIEAFF.

This chain connects TRBV6-4 to TRBJ1-1; D is ambiguous. The germline CDR1 and CDR2 sequences are MRHNA and SNTAGT. CDR3 size: 13 residues. V was clipped by 8 bases and J by 6 bases, with 16 bases between them. The CDR3 coding sequence is TGTGCCAGCGGCCCCGGACCGAGGTCTGAAGCTTTCTTT. It translates to CASGPGPRSEAFF.

V gene TRBV12-3 or TRBV12-4 combines with J gene TRBJ2-2, with D hard to call. This CDR3 comprises 15 residues. The CDR3 region is CTSSLRHGRTGELFF. The DNA of the CDR3 is TGTACAAGCAGTTTAAGGCATGGGCGAACCGGGGAGCTGTTTTTT.